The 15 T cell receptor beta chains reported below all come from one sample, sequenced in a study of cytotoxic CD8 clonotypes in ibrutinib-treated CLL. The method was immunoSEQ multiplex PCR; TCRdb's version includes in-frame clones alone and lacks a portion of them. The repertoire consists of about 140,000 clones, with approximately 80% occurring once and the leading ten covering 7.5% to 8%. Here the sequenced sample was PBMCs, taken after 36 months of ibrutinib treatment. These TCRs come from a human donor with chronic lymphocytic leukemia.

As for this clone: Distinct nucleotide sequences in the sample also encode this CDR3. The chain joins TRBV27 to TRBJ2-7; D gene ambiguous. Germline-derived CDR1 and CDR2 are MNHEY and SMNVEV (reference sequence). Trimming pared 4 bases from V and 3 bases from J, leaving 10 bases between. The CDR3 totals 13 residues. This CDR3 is CASSWAPSYEQYF. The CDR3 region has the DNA TGTGCCAGCAGTTGGGCGCCGAGCTACGAGCAGTACTTC.

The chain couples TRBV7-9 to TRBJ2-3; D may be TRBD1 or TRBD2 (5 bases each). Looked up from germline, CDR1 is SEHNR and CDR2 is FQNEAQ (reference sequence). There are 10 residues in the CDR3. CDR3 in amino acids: CALGADTQYF. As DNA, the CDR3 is TGTGCTCTGGGGGCAGATACGCAGTATTTT. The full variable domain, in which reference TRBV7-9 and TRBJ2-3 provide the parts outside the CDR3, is DTGVSQNPRHKITKRGQNVTFRCDPISEHNRLYWYRQTLGQGPEFLTYFQNEAQLEKSRLLSDRFSAERPKGSFSTLEIQRTEQGDSAMYLCALGADTQYFGPGTRLTVL.

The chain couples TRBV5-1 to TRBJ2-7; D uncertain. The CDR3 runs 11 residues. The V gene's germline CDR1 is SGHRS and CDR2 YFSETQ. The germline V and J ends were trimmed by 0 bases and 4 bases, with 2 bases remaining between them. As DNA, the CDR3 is TGCGCCAGCAGCTTGGGGTACGAGCAGTACTTC. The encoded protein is CASSLGYEQYF.

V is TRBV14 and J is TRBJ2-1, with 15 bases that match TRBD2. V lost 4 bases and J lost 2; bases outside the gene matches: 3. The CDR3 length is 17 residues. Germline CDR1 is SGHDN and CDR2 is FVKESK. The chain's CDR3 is CASSPGLAGGPYNEQFF. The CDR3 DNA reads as TGTGCCAGCAGCCCCGGACTAGCGGGGGGGCCCTACAATGAGCAGTTCTTC.

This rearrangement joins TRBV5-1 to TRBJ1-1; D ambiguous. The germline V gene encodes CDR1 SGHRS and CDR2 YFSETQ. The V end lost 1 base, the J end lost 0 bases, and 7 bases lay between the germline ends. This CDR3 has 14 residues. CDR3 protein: CASSLLGMNTEAFF. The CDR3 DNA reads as TGCGCCAGCAGCTTGTTGGGGATGAACACTGAAGCTTTCTTT.

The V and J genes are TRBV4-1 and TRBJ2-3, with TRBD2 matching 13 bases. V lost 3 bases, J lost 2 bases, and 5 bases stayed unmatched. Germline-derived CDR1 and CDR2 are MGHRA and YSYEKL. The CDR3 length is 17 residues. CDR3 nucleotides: TGCGCCAGCAGCCACGGACTAGCGGGGGCCGCCACAGATACGCAGTATTTT. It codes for CASSHGLAGAATDTQYF.

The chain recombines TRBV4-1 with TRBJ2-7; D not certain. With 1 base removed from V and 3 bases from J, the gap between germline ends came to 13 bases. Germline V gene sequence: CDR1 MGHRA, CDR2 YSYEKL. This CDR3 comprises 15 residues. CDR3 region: CASSQAGTPGYEQYF. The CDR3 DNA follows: TGCGCCAGCAGCCAAGCAGGCACACCGGGCTACGAGCAGTACTTC.

CDR3 region: CASPPGRGTGYTF. The CDR3 coding sequence is TGTGCCAGCCCCCCGGGCAGGGGCACGGGCTACACCTTC. This rearrangement joins TRBV18 to TRBJ1-2; TRBD1 might be the D (6 bases). Trimming removed 8 bases from V and 8 bases from J, with 18 bases in between. CDR3 length: 13 amino acids. Germline V gene data show CDR1 as KGHSH and CDR2 as LQKENI.

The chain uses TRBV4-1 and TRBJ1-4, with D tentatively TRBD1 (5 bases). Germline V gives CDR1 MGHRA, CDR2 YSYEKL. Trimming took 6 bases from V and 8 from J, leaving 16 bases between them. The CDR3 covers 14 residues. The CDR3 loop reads CASRVRAGLEKLFF. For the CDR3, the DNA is TGCGCCAGCAGGGTTAGGGCAGGGTTAGAAAAACTGTTTTTT.

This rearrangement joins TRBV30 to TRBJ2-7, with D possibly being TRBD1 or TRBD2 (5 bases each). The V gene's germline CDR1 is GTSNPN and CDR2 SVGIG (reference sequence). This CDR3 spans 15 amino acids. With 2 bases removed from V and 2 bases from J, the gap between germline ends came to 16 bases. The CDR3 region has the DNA TGTGCCTGGAGTAGTCCCGGGACGGTCGCCTACGAGCAGTACTTC. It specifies CAWSSPGTVAYEQYF. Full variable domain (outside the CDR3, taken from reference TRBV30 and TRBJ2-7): SQTIHQWPATLVQPVGSPLSLECTVEGTSNPNLYWYRQAAGRGLQLLFYSVGIGQISSEVPQNLSASRPQDRQFILSSKKLLLSDSGFYLCAWSSPGTVAYEQYFGPGTRLTVT.

The CDR3 DNA reads as TGTGCCAGCAGCTTAAGGGACAGGGGGCAGGGTGAGCAGTTCTTC. The encoded protein is CASSLRDRGQGEQFF. The V gene is TRBV7-8, the J gene TRBJ2-1; 12 bases are shared with TRBD1. Germline V CDR1 and CDR2: SGHVS, FQNEAQ. Losses at the gene ends were 2 bases for V and 9 bases for J; bases not matched to a gene: 5. The CDR3 runs 15 residues.

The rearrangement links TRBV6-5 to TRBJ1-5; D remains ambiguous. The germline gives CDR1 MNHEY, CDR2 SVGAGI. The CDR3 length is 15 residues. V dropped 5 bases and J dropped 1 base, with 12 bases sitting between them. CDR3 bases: TGTGCCAGCAGTCCCTTCTTGTGGAGCAATCAGCCCCAGCATTTT. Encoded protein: CASSPFLWSNQPQHF.

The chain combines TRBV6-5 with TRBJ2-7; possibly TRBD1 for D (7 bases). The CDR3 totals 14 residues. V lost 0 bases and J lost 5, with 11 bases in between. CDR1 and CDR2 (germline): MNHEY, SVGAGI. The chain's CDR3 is CASSYSQGRNEQYF. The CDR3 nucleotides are TGTGCCAGCAGTTACTCACAGGGGAGGAACGAGCAGTACTTC.

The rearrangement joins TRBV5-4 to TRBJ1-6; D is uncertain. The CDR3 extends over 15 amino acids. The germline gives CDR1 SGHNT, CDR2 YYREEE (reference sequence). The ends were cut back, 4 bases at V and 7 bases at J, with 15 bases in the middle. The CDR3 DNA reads TGTGCCAGCAGCCAAGATCCGGGGTTGAATTCACCCCTCCACTTT. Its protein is CASSQDPGLNSPLHF.

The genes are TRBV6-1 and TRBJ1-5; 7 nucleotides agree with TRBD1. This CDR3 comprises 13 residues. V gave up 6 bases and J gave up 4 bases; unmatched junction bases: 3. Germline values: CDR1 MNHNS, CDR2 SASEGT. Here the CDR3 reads CASSTGVNQPQHF. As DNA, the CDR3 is TGTGCCAGCAGCACAGGGGTTAATCAGCCCCAGCATTTT.